A selection of T cell receptor beta chains follows, all from one sample in a study of blood T cell repertoires in COVID-19. The table came from immunoSEQ multiplex PCR; TCRdb's copy has only in-frame clones and leaves some out. The sample holds some 80,000 clones; 75% to 85% are singletons and the top ten take around a tenth. The source material was peripheral blood. The receptors here all came from a man aged 45-65 years with COVID-19, enrolled during active disease. The CDR3 runs from the conserved cysteine through the conserved F or W. The D gene is left open where the match is weak. The size field is filled for only some rows; it gives once, few, many or a size class.

cdr3_nt	cdr3_aa	v_call	clone_size	j_call	d_call
TGTGCCAGTAGTATAGAGTCTCCTCCGAGGAACACTGAAGCTTTCTTT	CASSIESPPRNTEAFF	TRBV19	-	TRBJ1-1	-
TGCGCCAGCAGCCCAAGACAGGGGTCAGACACCGGGGAGCTGTTTTTT	CASSPRQGSDTGELFF	TRBV5-1	-	TRBJ2-2	TRBD1
TGTGCCAGCAGTTCCCCCACAGGGAGCTCTGGAAACACCATATATTTT	CASSSPTGSSGNTIYF	TRBV11-2	once	TRBJ1-3	-
TGTGCCAGCAGTGTCCCCCGACATACACTCATGAACACTGAAGCTTTCTTT	CASSVPRHTLMNTEAFF	TRBV2	-	TRBJ1-1	-
TGTGCCAGTAACACCGGACAGGCAAACTATGGCTACACCTTC	CASNTGQANYGYTF	TRBV19	-	TRBJ1-2	TRBD1
TGTGCCAGCAGCGTAACTCACGGGAACACCGGGGAGCTGTTTTTT	CASSVTHGNTGELFF	TRBV9	-	TRBJ2-2	-
TGTGCCAGCAGCTTGGACCAGGGGGCGGGCGAGCAGTACTTC	CASSLDQGAGEQYF	TRBV5-4	-	TRBJ2-7	TRBD1
TGTGCCAGCAGCCGCTGGACTAGCGGGAGGGTCAATGAGCAGTTCTTC	CASSRWTSGRVNEQFF	TRBV6-2/TRBV6-3	-	TRBJ2-1	TRBD2
TGTGCCAGCAGCCAATCTAGCGCCAGGGGCACAGATACGCAGTATTTT	CASSQSSARGTDTQYF	TRBV4-2	-	TRBJ2-3	-
TGTGCCAGCAGTGACTCCCCCTTGCCAGACTCCTACAATGAGCAGTTCTTC	CASSDSPLPDSYNEQFF	TRBV6-4	-	TRBJ2-1	-
TGTGCCAGCAGCCAGCACAGGTTCTCTGGAAACACCATATATTTT	CASSQHRFSGNTIYF	TRBV3-1/TRBV3-2	-	TRBJ1-3	-
TGTGCCAGCAGTAATTCGGGACAATTCTACGAGCAGTACTTC	CASSNSGQFYEQYF	TRBV28	-	TRBJ2-7	-
TGCGCCAGCAGCCTTCTGACTAGCGGAACCCAAGAGACCCAGTACTTC	CASSLLTSGTQETQYF	TRBV4-1	-	TRBJ2-5	TRBD2